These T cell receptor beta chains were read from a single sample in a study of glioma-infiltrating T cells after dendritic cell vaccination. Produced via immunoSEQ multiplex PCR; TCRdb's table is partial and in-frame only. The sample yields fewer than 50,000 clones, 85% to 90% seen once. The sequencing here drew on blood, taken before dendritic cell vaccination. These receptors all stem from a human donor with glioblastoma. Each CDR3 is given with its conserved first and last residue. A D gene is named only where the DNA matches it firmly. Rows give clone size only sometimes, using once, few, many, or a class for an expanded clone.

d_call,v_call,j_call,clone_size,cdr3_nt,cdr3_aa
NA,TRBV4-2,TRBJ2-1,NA,TGTGCCAGCAGCCCGGACTACGCCTCCTACAATGAGCAGTTCTTC,CASSPDYASYNEQFF
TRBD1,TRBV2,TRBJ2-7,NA,TGTGCCAGCAGTTCGGCAGGGGGCAAGAACGAGCAGTACTTC,CASSSAGGKNEQYF
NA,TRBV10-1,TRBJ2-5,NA,TGCGCCAGCAGCCCGGGACTTCGAGAGACCCAGTACTTC,CASSPGLRETQYF
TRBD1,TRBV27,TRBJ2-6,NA,TGTGCCAGCAGTAGACAGGGGGCAAGTCTCTCTGGGGCCAACGTCCTGACTTTC,CASSRQGASLSGANVLTF
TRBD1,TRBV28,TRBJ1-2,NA,TGTGCCAGCAGAACCGGGACAGTCTATGGCTACACCTTC,CASRTGTVYGYTF
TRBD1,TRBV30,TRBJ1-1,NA,TGTGCCTGGAGTGAGCTTTGGCAGGGGGCGGTGATGAACACTGAAGCTTTCTTT,CAWSELWQGAVMNTEAFF
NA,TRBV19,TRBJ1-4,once,TGTGCCGTCCGGCGTGCGGATCGGGAAAAACTGTTTTTT,CAVRRADREKLFF
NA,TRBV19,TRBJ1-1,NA,TGTGCCAGTAGTAGGGACACTTATGGGACTGAAGCTTTCTTT,CASSRDTYGTEAFF
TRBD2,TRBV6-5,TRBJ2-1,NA,TGTGCCAGCAAACTAGCGGAGTACAATGAGCAGTTCTTC,CASKLAEYNEQFF
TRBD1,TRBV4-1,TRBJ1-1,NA,TGCGCCAGCAGACCAGGACAGGGGTTGAACACTGAAGCTTTCTTT,CASRPGQGLNTEAFF
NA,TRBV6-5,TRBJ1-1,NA,TGTGCCAGCAGTCGCGACCGAGGCACTGAAGCTTTCTTT,CASSRDRGTEAFF